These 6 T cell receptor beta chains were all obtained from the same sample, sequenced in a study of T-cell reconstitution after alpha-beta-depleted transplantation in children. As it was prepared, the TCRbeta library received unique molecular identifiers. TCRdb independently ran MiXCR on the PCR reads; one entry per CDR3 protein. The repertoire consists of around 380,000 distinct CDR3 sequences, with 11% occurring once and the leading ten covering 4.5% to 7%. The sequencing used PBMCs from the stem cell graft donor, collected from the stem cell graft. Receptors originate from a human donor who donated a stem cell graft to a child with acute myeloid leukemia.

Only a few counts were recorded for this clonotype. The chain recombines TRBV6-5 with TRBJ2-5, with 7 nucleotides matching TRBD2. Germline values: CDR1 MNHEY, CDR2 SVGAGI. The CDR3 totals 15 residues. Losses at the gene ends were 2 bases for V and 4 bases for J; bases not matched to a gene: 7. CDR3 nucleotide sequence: TGTGCCAGCAGTTACCGGGCGGGAGTCGGAGAGACCCAGTACTTC. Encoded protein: CASSYRAGVGETQYF.

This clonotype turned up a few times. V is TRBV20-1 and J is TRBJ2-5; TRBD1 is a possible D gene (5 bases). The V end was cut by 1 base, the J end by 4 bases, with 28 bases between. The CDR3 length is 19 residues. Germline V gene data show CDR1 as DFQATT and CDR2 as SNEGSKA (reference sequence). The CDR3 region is CSARGVGPGVMGLGETQYF. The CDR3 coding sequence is TGCAGTGCTAGAGGAGTCGGCCCAGGTGTAATGGGGCTCGGAGAGACCCAGTACTTC.

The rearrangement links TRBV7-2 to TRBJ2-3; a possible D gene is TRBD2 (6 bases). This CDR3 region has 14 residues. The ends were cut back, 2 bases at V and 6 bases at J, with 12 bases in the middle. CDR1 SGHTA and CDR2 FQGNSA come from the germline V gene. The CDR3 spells CASSLWRESDTQYF. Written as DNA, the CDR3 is TGTGCCAGCAGCTTATGGCGGGAAAGTGATACGCAGTATTTT.

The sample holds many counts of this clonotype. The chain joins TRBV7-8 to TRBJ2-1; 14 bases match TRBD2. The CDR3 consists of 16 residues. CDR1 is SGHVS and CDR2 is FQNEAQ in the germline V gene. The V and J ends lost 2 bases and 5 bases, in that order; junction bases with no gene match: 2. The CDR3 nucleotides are TGTGCCAGCAGCTTACCGACTAGCGGGAGGGACAATGAGCAGTTCTTC. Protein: CASSLPTSGRDNEQFF.

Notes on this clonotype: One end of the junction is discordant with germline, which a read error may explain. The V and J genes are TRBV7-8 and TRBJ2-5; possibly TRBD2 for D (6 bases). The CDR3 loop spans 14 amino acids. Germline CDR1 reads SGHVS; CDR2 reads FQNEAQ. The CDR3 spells CASSPTSFQGTQYF. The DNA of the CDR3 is TGTGCCAGCAGCCCGACTAGTTTCCAAGGGACCCAGTACTTC. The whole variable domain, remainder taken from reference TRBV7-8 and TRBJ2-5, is GAGVSQSPRYKVAKRGQDVALRCDPISGHVSLFWYQQALGQGPEFLTYFQNEAQLDKSGLPSDRFFAERPEGSVSTLKIQRTQQEDSAVYLCASSPTSFQGTQYFGPGTRLLVL.

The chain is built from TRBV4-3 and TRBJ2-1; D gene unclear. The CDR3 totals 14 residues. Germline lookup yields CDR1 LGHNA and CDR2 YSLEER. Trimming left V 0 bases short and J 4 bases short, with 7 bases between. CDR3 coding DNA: TGCGCCAGCAGCCAAGAGACACATTACAATGAGCAGTTCTTC. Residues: CASSQETHYNEQFF.